A selection of T cell receptor beta chains follows, all from one sample in a study of blood T cell repertoires in COVID-19. Data came from immunoSEQ multiplex PCR; TCRdb stores just in-frame clones and leaves some out. Seen here are about 190,000 clones, nearly 90% observed once, and the top ten hold around 0.63%. The material sequenced was peripheral blood. These receptors came from a man in his forties or fifties with acute or convalescent COVID-19. CDR3s include the opening cysteine and the closing phenylalanine or tryptophan. The order of the fields is clone size, CDR3 length, V gene, D gene, J gene, CDR3 protein, CDR3 DNA. The D gene is left open where the match is weak. The size field is filled for only some rows; it gives once, few, many or a size class.

clone_size: NA
cdr3_length: 13
v_call: TRBV12-3/TRBV12-4
d_call: NA
j_call: TRBJ2-5
cdr3_aa: CASSISSQETQYF
cdr3_nt: TGTGCCAGCAGCATTAGCAGCCAAGAGACCCAGTACTTC

clone_size: NA
cdr3_length: 19
v_call: TRBV19
d_call: NA
j_call: TRBJ2-4
cdr3_aa: CASSILGPSAEFGKNIQYF
cdr3_nt: TGTGCCAGTAGTATATTAGGCCCCTCGGCGGAGTTCGGCAAAAACATTCAGTACTTC

clone_size: NA
cdr3_length: 11
v_call: TRBV6-5
d_call: NA
j_call: TRBJ1-1
cdr3_aa: CATRYGAEAFF
cdr3_nt: TGTGCCACCCGGTACGGGGCTGAAGCTTTCTTT

clone_size: NA
cdr3_length: 14
v_call: TRBV19
d_call: NA
j_call: TRBJ1-5
cdr3_aa: CASSYQGGNQPQHF
cdr3_nt: TGTGCCAGTAGCTACCAAGGGGGAAATCAGCCCCAGCATTTT

clone_size: NA
cdr3_length: 13
v_call: TRBV18
d_call: NA
j_call: TRBJ1-1
cdr3_aa: CASSLTERTEAFF
cdr3_nt: TGTGCCAGCTCACTCACGGAGCGCACTGAAGCTTTCTTT

clone_size: NA
cdr3_length: 15
v_call: TRBV19
d_call: TRBD1
j_call: TRBJ1-1
cdr3_aa: CASRSGTGRNTEAFF
cdr3_nt: TGTGCCAGTAGGTCGGGGACAGGGCGGAACACTGAAGCTTTCTTT

clone_size: NA
cdr3_length: 14
v_call: TRBV4-1
d_call: NA
j_call: TRBJ1-1
cdr3_aa: CASSRPAADDEAFF
cdr3_nt: TGCGCCAGCTCGAGGCCAGCCGCGGATGATGAAGCTTTCTTT

clone_size: NA
cdr3_length: 13
v_call: TRBV19
d_call: NA
j_call: TRBJ2-5
cdr3_aa: CASSIVRSETQYF
cdr3_nt: TGTGCCAGTAGTATAGTCAGGTCAGAGACCCAGTACTTC

clone_size: NA
cdr3_length: 15
v_call: TRBV19
d_call: NA
j_call: TRBJ1-1
cdr3_aa: CASSVQGIMNTEAFF
cdr3_nt: TGTGCCAGTAGTGTACAGGGTATTATGAACACTGAAGCTTTCTTT

clone_size: NA
cdr3_length: 15
v_call: TRBV18
d_call: TRBD1
j_call: TRBJ1-1
cdr3_aa: CASSPAGTGKFGAFF
cdr3_nt: TGTGCCAGCTCACCCGCCGGGACAGGGAAATTCGGAGCTTTCTTT

clone_size: NA
cdr3_length: 14
v_call: TRBV2
d_call: NA
j_call: TRBJ2-5
cdr3_aa: CASRWTGGQETQYF
cdr3_nt: TGTGCCAGCCGATGGACCGGGGGCCAAGAGACCCAGTACTTC

clone_size: NA
cdr3_length: 15
v_call: TRBV4-1
d_call: NA
j_call: TRBJ2-3
cdr3_aa: CASSGRREITDTQYF
cdr3_nt: TGCGCCAGCAGCGGGAGGAGAGAAATTACAGATACGCAGTATTTT

clone_size: NA
cdr3_length: 21
v_call: TRBV4-3
d_call: TRBD2
j_call: TRBJ2-2
cdr3_aa: CASSQDSGGPWSTTNTGELFF
cdr3_nt: TGCGCCAGCAGCCAAGATTCGGGGGGACCCTGGTCCACGACGAACACCGGGGAGCTGTTTTTT

clone_size: NA
cdr3_length: 14
v_call: TRBV5-1
d_call: TRBD1
j_call: TRBJ1-2
cdr3_aa: CASSLGQYNYGYTF
cdr3_nt: TGCGCCAGCAGCCTGGGACAGTATAACTATGGCTACACCTTC

clone_size: NA
cdr3_length: 13
v_call: TRBV7-9
d_call: NA
j_call: TRBJ2-7
cdr3_aa: CASTTTAGYEQYF
cdr3_nt: TGTGCCAGCACGACCACCGCAGGGTACGAGCAGTACTTC

clone_size: NA
cdr3_length: 15
v_call: TRBV24-1
d_call: TRBD2
j_call: TRBJ2-1
cdr3_aa: CATSDLVAGANEQFF
cdr3_nt: TGTGCCACCAGTGATTTGGTAGCGGGTGCCAATGAGCAGTTCTTC

clone_size: NA
cdr3_length: 15
v_call: TRBV11-2
d_call: TRBD2
j_call: TRBJ2-1
cdr3_aa: CASSLRSSGRARQFF
cdr3_nt: TGTGCCAGCAGCTTAAGGTCCAGCGGGAGGGCCCGGCAGTTCTTC

clone_size: NA
cdr3_length: 15
v_call: TRBV30
d_call: NA
j_call: TRBJ1-6
cdr3_aa: CAWREGSFGNSPLHF
cdr3_nt: TGTGCCTGGAGGGAAGGGAGCTTTGGTAATTCACCCCTCCACTTT

clone_size: NA
cdr3_length: 15
v_call: TRBV6-5
d_call: NA
j_call: TRBJ1-1
cdr3_aa: CASSYRDTPNTEAFF
cdr3_nt: TGTGCCAGCAGTTACCGTGACACGCCGAACACTGAAGCTTTCTTT

clone_size: NA
cdr3_length: 13
v_call: TRBV10-1
d_call: TRBD1
j_call: TRBJ1-1
cdr3_aa: CASSRTGDTEAFF
cdr3_nt: TGCGCCAGCAGCCGGACAGGGGACACTGAAGCTTTCTTT

clone_size: NA
cdr3_length: 13
v_call: TRBV27
d_call: NA
j_call: TRBJ2-7
cdr3_aa: CASSHRLSYEQYF
cdr3_nt: TGTGCCAGCAGTCACAGGTTGTCCTACGAGCAGTACTTC

clone_size: NA
cdr3_length: 13
v_call: TRBV19
d_call: NA
j_call: TRBJ2-7
cdr3_aa: CASSISGTYEQYF
cdr3_nt: TGTGCCAGTAGTATTAGCGGAACCTACGAGCAGTACTTC

clone_size: NA
cdr3_length: 14
v_call: TRBV2
d_call: TRBD1
j_call: TRBJ1-1
cdr3_aa: CASRWDSQNTEAFF
cdr3_nt: TGTGCCAGCAGATGGGACAGTCAGAACACTGAAGCTTTCTTT

clone_size: NA
cdr3_length: 15
v_call: TRBV28
d_call: NA
j_call: TRBJ2-3
cdr3_aa: CATTRLSGGPDTQYF
cdr3_nt: TGTGCCACAACTCGCCTCTCGGGGGGCCCAGATACGCAGTATTTT

clone_size: NA
cdr3_length: 13
v_call: TRBV19
d_call: NA
j_call: TRBJ2-3
cdr3_aa: CASSIDSGDTQYF
cdr3_nt: TGTGCCAGTAGTATAGACTCGGGAGATACGCAGTATTTT

clone_size: NA
cdr3_length: 12
v_call: TRBV3-1/TRBV3-2
d_call: NA
j_call: TRBJ1-2
cdr3_aa: CASSQSGNGYTF
cdr3_nt: TGTGCCAGCAGCCAATCAGGGAATGGCTACACCTTC

clone_size: once
cdr3_length: 16
v_call: TRBV9
d_call: NA
j_call: TRBJ1-1
cdr3_aa: CASSVGFRASGTEAFF
cdr3_nt: TGTGCCAGCAGCGTAGGTTTCAGGGCGTCGGGCACTGAAGCTTTCTTT

clone_size: NA
cdr3_length: 13
v_call: TRBV5-4
d_call: NA
j_call: TRBJ2-3
cdr3_aa: CASSWQGADTQYF
cdr3_nt: TGTGCCAGCAGCTGGCAGGGTGCGGATACGCAGTATTTT

clone_size: NA
cdr3_length: 15
v_call: TRBV7-2
d_call: NA
j_call: TRBJ1-4
cdr3_aa: CASSLNGAAYGKLFF
cdr3_nt: TGTGCCAGCAGCTTAAATGGGGCTGCCTACGGAAAACTGTTTTTT

clone_size: few
cdr3_length: 16
v_call: TRBV7-8
d_call: TRBD2
j_call: TRBJ2-2
cdr3_aa: CASSLRVAGTIGELFF
cdr3_nt: TGTGCCAGCAGCTTAAGAGTAGCGGGAACTATCGGGGAGCTGTTTTTT

clone_size: once
cdr3_length: 13
v_call: TRBV12-3/TRBV12-4
d_call: NA
j_call: TRBJ2-7
cdr3_aa: CASSSRSLGEQYF
cdr3_nt: TGTGCCAGCAGTTCCAGGTCCCTTGGCGAGCAGTACTTC

clone_size: NA
cdr3_length: 12
v_call: TRBV2
d_call: NA
j_call: TRBJ2-3
cdr3_aa: CASSDGGGTQYF
cdr3_nt: TGTGCCAGCAGTGATGGGGGAGGTACGCAGTATTTT

clone_size: few
cdr3_length: 12
v_call: TRBV7-8
d_call: TRBD1
j_call: TRBJ2-7
cdr3_aa: CATRQGAYEQYF
cdr3_nt: TGTGCCACACGACAGGGGGCCTACGAGCAGTACTTC

clone_size: NA
cdr3_length: 15
v_call: TRBV11-2
d_call: TRBD1
j_call: TRBJ2-3
cdr3_aa: CASSFTTGGRDTQYF
cdr3_nt: TGTGCCAGCAGCTTTACGACAGGGGGTCGGGATACGCAGTATTTT

clone_size: NA
cdr3_length: 15
v_call: TRBV6-5
d_call: TRBD1
j_call: TRBJ2-3
cdr3_aa: CASSHDRGSTDTQYF
cdr3_nt: TGTGCCAGCAGTCACGACAGGGGTAGCACAGATACGCAGTATTTT

clone_size: NA
cdr3_length: 15
v_call: TRBV6-5
d_call: NA
j_call: TRBJ1-3
cdr3_aa: CASSVAGSSGNTIYF
cdr3_nt: TGTGCCAGCAGCGTCGCCGGGAGCTCTGGAAACACCATATATTTT

clone_size: NA
cdr3_length: 13
v_call: TRBV11-2
d_call: NA
j_call: TRBJ2-1
cdr3_aa: CASSPDREGEQFF
cdr3_nt: TGTGCCAGCAGCCCGGACAGGGAGGGTGAGCAGTTCTTC

clone_size: NA
cdr3_length: 15
v_call: TRBV28
d_call: NA
j_call: TRBJ1-4
cdr3_aa: CASIPRVGQKTGLFF
cdr3_nt: TGTGCCAGCATTCCTCGTGTGGGACAAAAAACAGGACTGTTTTTT

clone_size: NA
cdr3_length: 16
v_call: TRBV11-3
d_call: TRBD2
j_call: TRBJ2-2
cdr3_aa: CASSPGGGTNTGELFF
cdr3_nt: TGTGCCAGCAGCCCGGGGGGAGGGACCAACACCGGGGAGCTGTTTTTT

clone_size: NA
cdr3_length: 13
v_call: TRBV4-1
d_call: NA
j_call: TRBJ1-1
cdr3_aa: CASSLRLNTEAFF
cdr3_nt: TGCGCCAGCAGCCTCCGTCTCAACACTGAAGCTTTCTTT

clone_size: NA
cdr3_length: 19
v_call: TRBV15
d_call: TRBD1
j_call: TRBJ1-1
cdr3_aa: CATSRTVGRSGQGGTEAFF
cdr3_nt: TGTGCCACCAGCAGGACGGTCGGGAGATCGGGACAGGGTGGCACTGAAGCTTTCTTT

clone_size: NA
cdr3_length: 15
v_call: TRBV5-4
d_call: TRBD1
j_call: TRBJ1-6
cdr3_aa: CASSLDGDSGSPLHF
cdr3_nt: TGTGCCAGCAGCTTAGATGGGGACAGTGGTTCACCCCTCCACTTT

clone_size: NA
cdr3_length: 17
v_call: TRBV27
d_call: NA
j_call: TRBJ2-4
cdr3_aa: CASSPLGVTLAKNIQYF
cdr3_nt: TGTGCCAGCAGTCCACTCGGGGTGACGCTAGCCAAAAACATTCAGTACTTC